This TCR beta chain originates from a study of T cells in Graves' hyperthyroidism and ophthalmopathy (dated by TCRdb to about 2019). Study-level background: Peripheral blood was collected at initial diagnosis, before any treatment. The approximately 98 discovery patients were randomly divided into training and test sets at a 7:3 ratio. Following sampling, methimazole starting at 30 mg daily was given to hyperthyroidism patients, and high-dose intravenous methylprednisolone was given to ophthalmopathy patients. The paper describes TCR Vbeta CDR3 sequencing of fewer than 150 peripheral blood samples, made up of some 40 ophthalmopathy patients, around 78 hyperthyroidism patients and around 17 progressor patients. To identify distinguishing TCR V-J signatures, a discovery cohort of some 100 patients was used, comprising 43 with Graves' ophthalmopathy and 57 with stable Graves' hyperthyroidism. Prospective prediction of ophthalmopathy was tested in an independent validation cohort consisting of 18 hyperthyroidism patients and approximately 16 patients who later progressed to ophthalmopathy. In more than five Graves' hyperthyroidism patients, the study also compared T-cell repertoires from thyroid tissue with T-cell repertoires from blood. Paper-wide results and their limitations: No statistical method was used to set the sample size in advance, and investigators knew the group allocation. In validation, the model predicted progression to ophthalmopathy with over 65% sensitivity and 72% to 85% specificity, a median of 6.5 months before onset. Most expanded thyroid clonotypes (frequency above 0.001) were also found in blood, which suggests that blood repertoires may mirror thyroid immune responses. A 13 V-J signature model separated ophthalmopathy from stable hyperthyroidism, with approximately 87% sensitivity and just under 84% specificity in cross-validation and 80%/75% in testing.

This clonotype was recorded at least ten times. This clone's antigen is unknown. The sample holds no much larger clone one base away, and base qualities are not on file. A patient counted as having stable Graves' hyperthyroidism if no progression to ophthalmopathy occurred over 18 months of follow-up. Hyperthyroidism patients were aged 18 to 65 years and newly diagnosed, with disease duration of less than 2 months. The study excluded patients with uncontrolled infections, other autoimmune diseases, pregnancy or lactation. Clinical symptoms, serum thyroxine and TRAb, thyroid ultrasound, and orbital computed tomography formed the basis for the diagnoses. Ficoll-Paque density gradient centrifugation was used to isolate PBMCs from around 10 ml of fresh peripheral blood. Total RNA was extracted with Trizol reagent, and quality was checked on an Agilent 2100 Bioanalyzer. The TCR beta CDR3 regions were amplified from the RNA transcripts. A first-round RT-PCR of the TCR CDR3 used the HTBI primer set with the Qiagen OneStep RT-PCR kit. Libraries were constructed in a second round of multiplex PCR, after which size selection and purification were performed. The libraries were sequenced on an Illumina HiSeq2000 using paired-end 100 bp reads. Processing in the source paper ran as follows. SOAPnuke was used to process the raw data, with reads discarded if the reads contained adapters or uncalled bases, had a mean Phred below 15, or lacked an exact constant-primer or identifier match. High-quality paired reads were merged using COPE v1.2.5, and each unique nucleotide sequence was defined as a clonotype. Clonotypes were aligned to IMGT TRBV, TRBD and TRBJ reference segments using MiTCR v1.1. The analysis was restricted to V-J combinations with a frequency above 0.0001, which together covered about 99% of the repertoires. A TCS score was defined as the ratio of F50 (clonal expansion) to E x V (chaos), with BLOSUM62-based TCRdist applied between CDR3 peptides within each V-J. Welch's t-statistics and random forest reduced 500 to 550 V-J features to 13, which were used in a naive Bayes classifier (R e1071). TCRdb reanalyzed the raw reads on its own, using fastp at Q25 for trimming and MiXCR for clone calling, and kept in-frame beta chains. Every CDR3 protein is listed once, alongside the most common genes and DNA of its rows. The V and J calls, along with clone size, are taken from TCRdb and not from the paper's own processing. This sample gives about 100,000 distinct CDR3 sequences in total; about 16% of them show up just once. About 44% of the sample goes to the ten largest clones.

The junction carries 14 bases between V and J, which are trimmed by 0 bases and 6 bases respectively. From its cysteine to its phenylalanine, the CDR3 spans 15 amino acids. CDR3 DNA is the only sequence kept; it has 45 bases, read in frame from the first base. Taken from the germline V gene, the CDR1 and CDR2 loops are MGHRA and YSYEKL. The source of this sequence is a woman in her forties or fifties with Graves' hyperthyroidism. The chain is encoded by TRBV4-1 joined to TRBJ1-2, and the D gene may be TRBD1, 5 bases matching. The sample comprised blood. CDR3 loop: CASSQDTWSGNGYTF. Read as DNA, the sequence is TGCGCCAGCAGCCAAGATACGTGGTCAGGGAATGGCTACACCTTC.